Listed here are 18 T cell receptor beta chains from one sample, sequenced in a study of T-cell memory formation after mild COVID-19. TCRdb reprocessed the 5' RACE reads with MiXCR, giving one entry per CDR3 protein. In the table there are about 240,000 distinct CDR3 sequences, approximately 9% of which are singletons. Sequenced material: PBMCs or a T cell subset sorted from them (not recorded which). The receptors stem from a man aged 18-30 years who had mild COVID-19 (a few samples of this study predate the infection). Cell type and time point are not known.

This clonotype occurred a few times. V is TRBV7-2 and J is TRBJ2-5, with a tentative D call TRBD2 (5 bases). Trimming took off 6 bases at V and 4 bases at J, with 12 bases between the two ends. Germline assignment: CDR1 SGHTA and CDR2 FQGNSA. The CDR3 has 13 residues. CDR3 nucleotide sequence: TGTGCCAGCAGTCTGGAGAGGGCAGAGACCCAGTACTTC. Its translation is CASSLERAETQYF. The full variable domain, rest sourced from reference TRBV7-2 and TRBJ2-5, is GAGVSQSPSNKVTEKGKDVELRCDPISGHTALYWYRQSLGQGLEFLIYFQGNSAPDKSGLPSDRFSAERTGGSVSTLTIQRTQQEDSAVYLCASSLERAETQYFGPGTRLLVL.

In its sample, this clonotype was seen a few times. The rearrangement links TRBV5-1 to TRBJ1-1, with a possible D match to TRBD1 (6 bases). Germline V CDR1 and CDR2: SGHRS, YFSETQ. Trimming took 4 bases from V and 0 from J, leaving 13 bases between them. CDR3 size: 15 residues. The CDR3 DNA reads as TGCGCCAGCAGCCTGGGGGGGCACATGAACACTGAAGCTTTCTTT. This gives the protein CASSLGGHMNTEAFF.

This clonotype was counted only a few times. The genes are TRBV2 and TRBJ1-5; 8 bases agree with TRBD1. From germline, CDR1 is SNHLY and CDR2 FYNNEI. The CDR3 consists of 14 residues. J was trimmed by 5 bases and V by 4 bases; bases with no gene match: 4. This CDR3 reads CASSVDRGDQPQHF. CDR3 in DNA: TGTGCCAGCAGTGTCGACAGGGGTGATCAGCCCCAGCATTTT.

This clonotype occurred many times. This chain uses TRBV5-1 with TRBJ2-5; D is ambiguous. Germline CDR1 is SGHRS and CDR2 is YFSETQ. This CDR3 spans 16 amino acids. The germline V and J ends were trimmed by 3 bases and 0 bases, with 15 bases remaining between them. CDR3 region: CASSSSPASYQETQYF. CDR3 nucleotides: TGCGCCAGCAGCTCGAGTCCAGCTTCGTACCAAGAGACCCAGTACTTC.

This clonotype showed up just a few times. The chain carries TRBV2 and TRBJ1-1; D may be TRBD1 (6 bases). Germline values: CDR1 SNHLY, CDR2 FYNNEI. V lost 6 bases to trimming and J lost 2 bases, with 13 bases between them. The CDR3 covers 14 residues. The CDR3 nucleotides are TGTGCCAGCAGGTATGGGACACTTAACACTGAAGCTTTCTTT. This encodes CASRYGTLNTEAFF.

This clonotype has more than one count but fewer than ten. Here the CDR3 reads CASSLATGRDTYSPLHF. The CDR3 DNA follows: TGTGCCAGCAGTTTGGCGACTGGCCGGGACACCTATTCACCCCTCCACTTT. The chain is built from TRBV12-3 or TRBV12-4 and TRBJ1-6, with D possibly matching TRBD1 (6 bases). V was shortened by 3 bases and J by 8 bases, with 20 bases between the two germline ends. CDR3 length equals 17 residues.

This clonotype was detected ten times or more. CDR3 loop: CASSLGLYYEQYF. CDR3 bases: TGCGCCAGCAGCTTGGGACTATACTACGAGCAGTACTTC. The V call is TRBV4-1, the J call TRBJ2-7, with 7 nucleotides matching TRBD2. Unmatched junction bases numbered 4, after V lost 5 bases and J lost 3 bases. CDR1 and CDR2 (germline): MGHRA, YSYEKL. The CDR3 is 13 residues long.

This clonotype was observed at least ten times. V usage is TRBV18 and J usage is TRBJ1-6; D possibly corresponds to TRBD1 (5 bases). Germline V gene lookup returns CDR1 KGHSH and CDR2 LQKENI. V lost 3 bases and J lost 5, with 5 bases in between. The CDR3 has 13 amino acids. The CDR3 coding sequence is TGTGCCAGCTCACCGGACAATAATTCACCCCTCCACTTT. Translated: CASSPDNNSPLHF.

The chain couples TRBV10-3 to TRBJ1-5; tentative D call: TRBD1 (6 bases). The V gene lost 4 bases and the J gene lost 4 bases, with 14 bases spanning the gap. Germline V lookup: CDR1 ENHRY, CDR2 SYGVKD. This CDR3 has 15 residues. Written as DNA, the CDR3 is TGTGCCATCAGTGTAGGCAGGGGAGGGAATCAGCCCCAGCATTTT. Translation: CAISVGRGGNQPQHF.

This clonotype was observed at least ten times. The chain carries TRBV7-2 and TRBJ2-1; D might be TRBD1 or TRBD2, each matching 5 bases. Trimming removed 4 bases from V and 5 bases from J, with 9 bases in between. CDR1 and CDR2 from the germline V gene are SGHTA and FQGNSA. The CDR3 is 13 amino acids. CDR3 amino acids: CASSWGRHNEQFF. As DNA, the CDR3 is TGTGCCAGCAGCTGGGGACGGCACAATGAGCAGTTCTTC.

The J gene is TRBJ2-3, the V gene TRBV25-1; 14 positions match TRBD2. The CDR3 loop spans 15 amino acids. Germline V gene sequence: CDR1 MGHDK, CDR2 SYGVNS. Germline trimming cut 6 bases from V and 4 bases from J; bases unmatched to any gene: 3. CDR3 sequence (DNA): TGTGCCAGCAGCAGGACTAGCGGGGGGTCAGATACGCAGTATTTT. Translated, it gives CASSRTSGGSDTQYF.

This clonotype was observed a handful of times. This sequence joins TRBV10-3 and TRBJ2-7; D call uncertain. The CDR3 loop spans 11 amino acids. Germline V gene lookup returns CDR1 ENHRY and CDR2 SYGVKD. With 0 bases removed from V and 6 bases from J, the gap between germline ends came to 3 bases. CDR3 bases: TGTGCCATCAGTGAGTCGGGCGAGCAGTACTTC. This codes for CAISESGEQYF.

This clonotype was seen a few times. The gene calls are TRBV10-3 and TRBJ1-1; 11 nucleotides agree with TRBD1. The V gene's germline CDR1 is ENHRY and CDR2 SYGVKD. The CDR3 totals 15 residues. The V and J ends lost 3 bases and 8 bases, in that order; junction bases with no gene match: 8. CDR3 coding DNA: TGTGCCATCAGTGACCGGGACAGGGGGAATTTGGAAGCTTTCTTT. Encoded protein: CAISDRDRGNLEAFF.

This clonotype has a handful of counts. V and J are TRBV4-3 and TRBJ1-5; D not certain. V was trimmed by 1 base and J by 5 bases, leaving 6 bases between them. Germline CDR1 and CDR2: LGHNA and YSLEER. The CDR3 totals 13 residues. The CDR3 nucleotides read TGCGCCAGCAGCCAAGTCTGGGATCAGCCCCAGCATTTT. Encoded protein: CASSQVWDQPQHF.

This clonotype was counted at least ten times. V usage is TRBV5-1 and J usage is TRBJ2-1; no reliable D call. Germline loops: CDR1 SGHRS, CDR2 YFSETQ. This CDR3 contains 17 residues. The ends were cut back, 0 bases at V and 0 bases at J, with 13 bases in the middle. Written as DNA, the CDR3 is TGCGCCAGCAGCTTGGCCGAATGGGCTAACTCCTACAATGAGCAGTTCTTC. Protein sequence: CASSLAEWANSYNEQFF.

The chain recombines TRBV6-5 with TRBJ1-5; 8 nucleotides agree with TRBD1. The CDR3 extends over 16 amino acids. V lost 3 bases and J lost 7; bases outside the gene matches: 11. In germline, CDR1 is MNHEY, CDR2 SVGAGI. The CDR3: CASSYRDRRVGQPQHF. The CDR3 DNA is TGTGCCAGCAGTTATCGGGACAGGCGGGTTGGACAGCCCCAGCATTTT.

The rearrangement links TRBV7-9 to TRBJ1-1; 8 bases map to TRBD1. This CDR3 spans 12 amino acids. V gave up 1 base and J gave up 13 bases; unmatched junction bases: 5. Germline V lookup: CDR1 SEHNR, CDR2 FQNEAQ (reference sequence). CDR3 sequence: CASSLVRGHVFF. The CDR3 DNA reads TGTGCCAGCAGCTTAGTCAGGGGGCATGTTTTCTTT.

V and J are TRBV6-5 and TRBJ2-7; the D gene could be TRBD1 or TRBD2 (5 bases each). CDR1 is MNHEY, CDR2 SVGAGI, per germline. V lost 4 bases to trimming and J lost 4 bases, with 11 bases between them. The CDR3 spans 13 residues. CDR3 in DNA: TGTGCCAGCAGTTCCTTTGGGGGATACGAGCAGTACTTC. It translates to CASSSFGGYEQYF.